The T cell receptor (beta chain) under discussion was sequenced for a study of TIL therapy for anti-PD-1-resistant metastatic lung cancer. In the study overall: Most patients had lung adenocarcinoma. Tumors carried a median about 1.5 non-synonymous mutations per megabase.

Sequencing used immunoSEQ v3. Produced via immunoSEQ multiplex PCR; TCRdb's table is partial and in-frame only. Among about 16,000 clones listed, approximately 74% were seen once. The V gene's germline CDR1 is SNHLY and CDR2 FYNNEI. CDR3 size: 15 residues. V lost 10 bases and J lost 1; bases outside the gene matches: 13. Time point in this sample: pre-treatment sample, taken before nivolumab and TIL therapy. The sequence was obtained from a person aged 25 to 85 with non-small cell lung cancer. Sequences were derived from blood, sampled at baseline. The rearrangement links TRBV2 to TRBJ2-7; 7 nucleotides agree with TRBD1. For the CDR3, the DNA is TGTGCCACCTCGGCGAGAGGCAGGGGGTCCTACGAGCAGTACTTC. It codes for CATSARGRGSYEQYF. The whole variable domain, filled in from reference TRBV2 and TRBJ2-7, reads EPEVTQTPSHQVTQMGQEVILRCVPISNHLYFYWYRQILGQKVEFLVSFYNNEISEKSEIFDDQFSVERPDGSNFTLKIRSTKLEDSAMYFCATSARGRGSYEQYFGPGTRLTVT.